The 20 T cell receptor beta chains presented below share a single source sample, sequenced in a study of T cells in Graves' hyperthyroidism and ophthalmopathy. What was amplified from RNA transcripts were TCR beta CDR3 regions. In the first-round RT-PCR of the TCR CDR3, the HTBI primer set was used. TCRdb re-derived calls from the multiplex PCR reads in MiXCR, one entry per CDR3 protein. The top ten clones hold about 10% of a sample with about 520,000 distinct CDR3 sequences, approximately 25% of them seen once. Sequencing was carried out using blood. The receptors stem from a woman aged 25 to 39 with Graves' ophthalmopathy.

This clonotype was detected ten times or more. The CDR3 region has the DNA TGTGCCAGCAGCTCATCCGGGACAGGGTACGTCAGCTACACCTTC. Encoded protein: CASSSSGTGYVSYTF. The chain carries TRBV7-2 and TRBJ1-2, with 9 bases lining up with TRBD1. With V trimmed by 4 bases and J by 9 bases, 12 bases remained unmatched. This CDR3 contains 15 residues. Germline V CDR1 and CDR2: SGHTA, FQGNSA.

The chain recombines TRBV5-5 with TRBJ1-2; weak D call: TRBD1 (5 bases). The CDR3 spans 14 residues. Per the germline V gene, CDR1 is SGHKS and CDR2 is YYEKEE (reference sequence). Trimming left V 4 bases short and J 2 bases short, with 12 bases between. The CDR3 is CASSGGAGNYGYTF. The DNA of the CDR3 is TGTGCCAGCAGCGGAGGGGCCGGGAACTATGGCTACACCTTC.

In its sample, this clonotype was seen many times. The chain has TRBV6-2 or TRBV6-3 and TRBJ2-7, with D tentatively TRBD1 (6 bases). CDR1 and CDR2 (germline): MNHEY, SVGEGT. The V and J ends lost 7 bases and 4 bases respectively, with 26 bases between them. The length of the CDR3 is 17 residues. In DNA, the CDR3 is TGTGCCAGCACCCCGTTTAACAGGGACCCCCGCTTATACGAGCAGTACTTC. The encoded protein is CASTPFNRDPRLYEQYF.

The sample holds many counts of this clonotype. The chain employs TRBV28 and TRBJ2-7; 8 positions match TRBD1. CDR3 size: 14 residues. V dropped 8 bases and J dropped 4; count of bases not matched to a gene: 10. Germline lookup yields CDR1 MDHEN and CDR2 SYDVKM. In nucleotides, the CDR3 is TGTGCCAGCTCAAAAGGACAGGGCCCGTACGAGCAGTACTTC. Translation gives CASSKGQGPYEQYF.

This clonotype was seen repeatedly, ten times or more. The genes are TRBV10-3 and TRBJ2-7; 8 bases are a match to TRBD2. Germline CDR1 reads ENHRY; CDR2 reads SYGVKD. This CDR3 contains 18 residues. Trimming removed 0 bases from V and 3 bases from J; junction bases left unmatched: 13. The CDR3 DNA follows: TGTGCCATCAGTGAGTCGACTCTGACGGGGGGGCCTATCTACGAGCAGTACTTC. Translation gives CAISESTLTGGPIYEQYF.

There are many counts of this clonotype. CDR3 bases: TGTGCCAGCAGTTTAGAGGGGTTCACCGCTGAAGCTTTCTTT. It specifies CASSLEGFTAEAFF. This chain connects TRBV27 to TRBJ1-1; a possible D gene is TRBD1 (5 bases). V was pared by 2 bases and J by 6 bases, with 13 bases between. Germline assignment: CDR1 MNHEY and CDR2 SMNVEV (reference sequence). This CDR3 spans 14 amino acids.

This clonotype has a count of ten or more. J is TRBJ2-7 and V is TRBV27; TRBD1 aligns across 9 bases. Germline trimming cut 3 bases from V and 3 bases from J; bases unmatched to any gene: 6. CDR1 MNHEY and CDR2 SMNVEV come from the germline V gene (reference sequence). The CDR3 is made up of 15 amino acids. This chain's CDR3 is CASSFTGTGHYEQYF. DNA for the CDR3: TGTGCCAGCAGTTTCACCGGGACAGGGCACTACGAGCAGTACTTC.

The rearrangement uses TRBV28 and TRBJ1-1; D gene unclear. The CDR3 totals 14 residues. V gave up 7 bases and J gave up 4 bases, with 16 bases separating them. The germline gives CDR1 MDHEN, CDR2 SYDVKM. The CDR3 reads CASTTQNWGTEAFF. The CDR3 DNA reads TGTGCCAGCACAACTCAGAACTGGGGCACTGAAGCTTTCTTT.

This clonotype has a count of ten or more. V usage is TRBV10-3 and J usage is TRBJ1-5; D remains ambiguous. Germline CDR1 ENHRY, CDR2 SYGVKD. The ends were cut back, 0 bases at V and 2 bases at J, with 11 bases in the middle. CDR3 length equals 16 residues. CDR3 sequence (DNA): TGTGCCATCAGTGAGTCGAATAACACCGGCAATCAGCCCCAGCATTTT. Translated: CAISESNNTGNQPQHF.

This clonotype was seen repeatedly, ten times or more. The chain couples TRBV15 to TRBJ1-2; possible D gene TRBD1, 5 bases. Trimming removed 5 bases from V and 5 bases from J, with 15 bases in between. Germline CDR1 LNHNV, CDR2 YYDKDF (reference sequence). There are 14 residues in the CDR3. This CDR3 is CATSGQGGGYGYTF. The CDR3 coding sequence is TGTGCCACCAGCGGGCAGGGCGGCGGGTATGGCTACACCTTC.

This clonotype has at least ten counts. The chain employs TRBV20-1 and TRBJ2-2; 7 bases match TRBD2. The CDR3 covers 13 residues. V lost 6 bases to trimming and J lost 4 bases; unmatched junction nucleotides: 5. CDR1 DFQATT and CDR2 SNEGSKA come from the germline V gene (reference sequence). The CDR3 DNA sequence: TGCAGTGCCGCGGGGGTTAGCACCGGGGAGCTGTTTTTT. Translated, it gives CSAAGVSTGELFF.

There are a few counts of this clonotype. CDR3 in amino acids: CASSPPTSGVPGELFF. DNA of the CDR3: TGTGCCAGCAGCCCCCCCACTAGCGGGGTCCCCGGGGAGCTGTTTTTT. This chain uses TRBV11-1 with TRBJ2-2; 10 bases match TRBD2. V gave up 5 bases and J gave up 6 bases; unmatched junction bases: 9. This CDR3 has 16 amino acids. The germline CDR1 and CDR2 sequences are SGHAT and FQDESV (reference sequence). The variable domain in full, with the rest retrieved from reference TRBV11-1 and TRBJ2-2, is EAEVAQSPRYKITEKSQAVAFWCDPISGHATLYWYRQILGQGPELLVQFQDESVVDDSQLPKDRFSAERLKGVDSTLKIQPAELGDSAMYLCASSPPTSGVPGELFFGEGSRLTVL.

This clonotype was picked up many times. As DNA, the CDR3 is TGTGCCAGCAGTCCAGGGTTAGGGGGGGAGCCCCAGCATTTT. This encodes CASSPGLGGEPQHF. This rearrangement joins TRBV2 to TRBJ1-5, with D perhaps TRBD1 (6 bases). This CDR3 has 14 residues. V shed 5 bases and J shed 8 bases, with 16 bases lying between them. In germline, CDR1 is SNHLY, CDR2 FYNNEI.

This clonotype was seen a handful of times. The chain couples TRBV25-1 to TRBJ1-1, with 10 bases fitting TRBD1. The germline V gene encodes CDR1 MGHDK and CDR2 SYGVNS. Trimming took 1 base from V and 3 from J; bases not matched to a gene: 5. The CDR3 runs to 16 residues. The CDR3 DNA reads TGTGCCAGCAGTGAATTCGGGGGACAGGGGTACACTGAAGCTTTCTTT. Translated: CASSEFGGQGYTEAFF.

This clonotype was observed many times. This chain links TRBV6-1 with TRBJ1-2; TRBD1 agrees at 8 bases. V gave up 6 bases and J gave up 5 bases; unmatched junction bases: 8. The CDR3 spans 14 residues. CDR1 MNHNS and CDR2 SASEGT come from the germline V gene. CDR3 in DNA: TGTGCCAGCAGCAGTGGACAGGGATCATATGGCTACACCTTC. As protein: CASSSGQGSYGYTF.

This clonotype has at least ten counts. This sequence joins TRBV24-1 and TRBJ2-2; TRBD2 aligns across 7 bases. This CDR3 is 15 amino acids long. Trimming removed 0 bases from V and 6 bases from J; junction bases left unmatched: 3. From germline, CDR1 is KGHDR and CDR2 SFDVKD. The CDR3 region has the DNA TGTGCCACCAGTGATTTGCTGCGGGAGTCCGGGGAGCTGTTTTTT. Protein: CATSDLLRESGELFF.

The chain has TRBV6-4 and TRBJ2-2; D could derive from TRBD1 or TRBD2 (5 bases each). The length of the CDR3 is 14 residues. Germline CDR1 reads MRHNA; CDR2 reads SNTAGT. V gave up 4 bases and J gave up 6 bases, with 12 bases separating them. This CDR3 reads CASSVTGGPGELFF. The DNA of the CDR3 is TGTGCCAGCAGTGTCACTGGGGGTCCCGGGGAGCTGTTTTTT.

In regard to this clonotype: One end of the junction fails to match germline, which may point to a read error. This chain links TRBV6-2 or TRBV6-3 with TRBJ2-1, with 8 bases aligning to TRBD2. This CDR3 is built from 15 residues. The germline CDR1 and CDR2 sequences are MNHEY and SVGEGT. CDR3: CASSYSAGGGNEKFF. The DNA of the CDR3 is TGTGCCAGCAGTTATAGCGCCGGGGGGGGCAATGAGAAGTTCTTC.

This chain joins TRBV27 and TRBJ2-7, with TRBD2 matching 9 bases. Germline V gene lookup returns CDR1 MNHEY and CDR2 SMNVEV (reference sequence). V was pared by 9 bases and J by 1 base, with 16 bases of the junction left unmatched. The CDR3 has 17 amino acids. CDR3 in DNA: TGTGCCAGTGGAAGTGCAAGCGGGGGGCCCGATTCCTACGAGCAGTACTTC. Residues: CASGSASGGPDSYEQYF.

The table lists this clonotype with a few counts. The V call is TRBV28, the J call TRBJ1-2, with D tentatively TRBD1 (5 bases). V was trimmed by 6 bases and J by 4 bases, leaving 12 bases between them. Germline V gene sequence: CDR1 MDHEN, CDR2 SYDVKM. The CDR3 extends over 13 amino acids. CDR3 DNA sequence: TGTGCCAGCAGACCCCAGGGACGCTATGGCTACACCTTC. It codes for CASRPQGRYGYTF.